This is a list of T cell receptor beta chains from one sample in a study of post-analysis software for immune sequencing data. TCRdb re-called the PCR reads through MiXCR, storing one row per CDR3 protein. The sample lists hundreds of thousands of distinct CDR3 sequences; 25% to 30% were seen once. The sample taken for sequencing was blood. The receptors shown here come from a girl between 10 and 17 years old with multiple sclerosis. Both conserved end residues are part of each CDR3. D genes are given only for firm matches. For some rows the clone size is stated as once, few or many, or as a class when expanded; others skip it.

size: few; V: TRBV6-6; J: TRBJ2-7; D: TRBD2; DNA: TGTGCCAGCAGATTAGCGGGGCAGAGCTCCTACGAGCAGTACTTC; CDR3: CASRLAGQSSYEQYF
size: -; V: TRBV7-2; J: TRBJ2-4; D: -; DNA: TGTGCCAGCAGCTTGGGGGGATTTTGGAACATTCAGTACTTC; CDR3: CASSLGGFWNIQYF
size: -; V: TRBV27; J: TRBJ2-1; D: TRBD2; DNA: TGTGCCAGCAGTTCCCTGACTAGCGGACTCTACAATGAGCAGTTCTTC; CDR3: CASSSLTSGLYNEQFF
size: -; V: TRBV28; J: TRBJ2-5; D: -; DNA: TGTGCCAGCAGTCTAGCCGGGACTCAAATAGTAAACCGGGAGACCCAGTACTTC; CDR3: CASSLAGTQIVNRETQYF
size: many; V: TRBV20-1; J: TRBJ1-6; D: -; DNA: TGCAGTCCTCGGGACAATCCACCCCTCCACTTT; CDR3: CSPRDNPPLHF
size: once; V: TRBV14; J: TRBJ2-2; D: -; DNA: TGTGCCAGCAGCTACCAGGGCCCTATGAACACCGGGGAGCTGTTTTTT; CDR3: CASSYQGPMNTGELFF
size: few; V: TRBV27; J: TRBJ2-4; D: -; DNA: TGTGCCAGCAGCCAATCAGGGGACCCATCCTGGATTCAGTACTTC; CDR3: CASSQSGDPSWIQYF
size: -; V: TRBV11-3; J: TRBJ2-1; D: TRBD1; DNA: TGTGCCAGCAGCTCGCAGGGGGCGGGGTACAATGAGCAGTTCTTC; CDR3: CASSSQGAGYNEQFF
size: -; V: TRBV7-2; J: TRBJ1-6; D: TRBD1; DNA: TGTGCCAGCAGCCGACGGACAGGGAGTAATTCACCCCTCCACTTT; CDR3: CASSRRTGSNSPLHF
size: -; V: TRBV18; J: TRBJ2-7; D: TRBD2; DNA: TGTGCCAGCCCACCAGTCGCGGGAGGGCGATCTTTCTACGAGCAGTACTTC; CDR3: CASPPVAGGRSFYEQYF
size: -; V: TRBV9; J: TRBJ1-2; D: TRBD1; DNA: TGTGCCAGCAGCGGAACCGGGACAGGGAACGGCTATGGCTACACCTTC; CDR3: CASSGTGTGNGYGYTF
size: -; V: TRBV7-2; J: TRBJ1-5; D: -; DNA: TGTGCCAGCACTGACGGGCCTTATAGCAATCAGCCCCAGCATTTT; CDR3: CASTDGPYSNQPQHF
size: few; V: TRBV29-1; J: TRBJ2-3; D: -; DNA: TGCAGCGTTCGGGGCAGGGTAACAGATACGCAGTATTTT; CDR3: CSVRGRVTDTQYF
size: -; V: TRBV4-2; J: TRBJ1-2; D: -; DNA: TGTGCCAGCAGCCAAGAATTATTCGCTCTTAACTATGGCTACACCTTC; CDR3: CASSQELFALNYGYTF
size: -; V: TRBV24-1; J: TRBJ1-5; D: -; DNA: TGTGCCACCAGTGATCTGTATAGCAATCAGCCCCAGCATTTT; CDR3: CATSDLYSNQPQHF
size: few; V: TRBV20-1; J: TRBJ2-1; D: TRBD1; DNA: TGCAGTGCTAACTACAGGGGTTACGAGCAGTTCTTC; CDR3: CSANYRGYEQFF
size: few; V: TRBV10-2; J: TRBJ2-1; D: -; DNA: TGCGCCAGCGGACAACTAGTAAATGAGCAGTTCTTC; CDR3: CASGQLVNEQFF
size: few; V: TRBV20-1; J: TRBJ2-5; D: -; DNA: TGCAGTGCCCCACCCCCAGGGGGACTGGCGGAGACCCAGTACTTC; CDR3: CSAPPPGGLAETQYF
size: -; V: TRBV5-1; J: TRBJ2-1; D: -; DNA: TGCGCCAGCAGCTTGGTACCAGGTGGGCGAGATGAGCAGTTCTTC; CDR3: CASSLVPGGRDEQFF
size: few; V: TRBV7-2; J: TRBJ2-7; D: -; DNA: TGTGCCAGCACCCGCTTGGGTAGCGGCTACGAGCAGTACTTC; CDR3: CASTRLGSGYEQYF
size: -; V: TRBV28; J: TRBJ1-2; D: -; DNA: TGTGCCAGTACAATGCCAGGGTCTGGCTATGGCTACACCTTC; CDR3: CASTMPGSGYGYTF
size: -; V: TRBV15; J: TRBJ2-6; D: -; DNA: TGTGCCACCAGCAGAGATGCACACTCTGGGGCCAACGTCCTGACTTTC; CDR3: CATSRDAHSGANVLTF
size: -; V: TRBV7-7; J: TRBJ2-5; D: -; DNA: TGTGCTAGCAGCTTAACCGGGGGGCTGTACCAAGAGACCCGGTACTTC; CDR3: CASSLTGGLYQETRYF
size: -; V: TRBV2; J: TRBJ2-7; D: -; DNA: TGTGCCAGCAGTGTTTGGGTTTCCTACGAGCAGTACTTC; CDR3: CASSVWVSYEQYF
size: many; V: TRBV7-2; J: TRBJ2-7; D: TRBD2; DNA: TGTGCCAGCAGCTTAAGCGGGATCCAGTACTTC; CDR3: CASSLSGIQYF
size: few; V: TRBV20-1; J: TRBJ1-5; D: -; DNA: TGCAGTGCTAGAGGTCGGAACAATCAGCCCCAGCATTTT; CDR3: CSARGRNNQPQHF
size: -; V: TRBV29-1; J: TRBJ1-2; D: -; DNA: TGCAGCGTTTCCCCGCGGGGGGGGTATGGCTACACCTTC; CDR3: CSVSPRGGYGYTF
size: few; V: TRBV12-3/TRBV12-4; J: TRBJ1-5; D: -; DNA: TGTGCCAGCAGTTTATCACTAAGTGTACAGCATTTT; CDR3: CASSLSLSVQHF
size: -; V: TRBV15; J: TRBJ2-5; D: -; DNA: TGTGCCACCAGCAGCGACTGGGATCAAGAGACCCAGTACTTC; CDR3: CATSSDWDQETQYF
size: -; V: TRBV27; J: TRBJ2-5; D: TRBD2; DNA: TGTGCCAGCAGCCCAGCGGGAGGCCAAGAGACCCAGTACTTC; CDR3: CASSPAGGQETQYF
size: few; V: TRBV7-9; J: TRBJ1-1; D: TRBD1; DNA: TGTGCCAGCAGCTCCAATAAAGGGACAGGTTGGAGCACTGAAGCTTTCTTT; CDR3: CASSSNKGTGWSTEAFF
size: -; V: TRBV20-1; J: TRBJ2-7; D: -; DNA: TGCAGTGCTGGAGGGGGGGGGAGATCACCCTACGAGCAGTACTTC; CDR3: CSAGGGGRSPYEQYF
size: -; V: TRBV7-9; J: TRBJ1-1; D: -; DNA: TGTGCCAGCAGCTTATACACGAACACTGAAGCTTTCTTT; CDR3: CASSLYTNTEAFF
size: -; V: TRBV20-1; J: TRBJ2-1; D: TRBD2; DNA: TGCAGTGCTCGTACCCAGCGGGACTACAATGAGCAGTTCTTC; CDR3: CSARTQRDYNEQFF
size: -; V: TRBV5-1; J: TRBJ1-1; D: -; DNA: TGCGCCAGCAGAGATGCGGGGCGGAACACTGAAGCTTTCTTT; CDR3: CASRDAGRNTEAFF
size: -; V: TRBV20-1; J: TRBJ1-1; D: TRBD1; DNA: TGCAGTGCTAGAGACCGATCGACAGGGCCCACTGAAGCTTTCTTT; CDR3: CSARDRSTGPTEAFF
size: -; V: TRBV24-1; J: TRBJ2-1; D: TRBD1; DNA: TGTGCCACCAGTGCCGGGACAGTAACTGAGCAGTTCTTC; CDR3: CATSAGTVTEQFF
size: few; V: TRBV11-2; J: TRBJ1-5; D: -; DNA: TGTGCCAGCAGCCCGGGCCAAAGACAGCCCCAGCATTTT; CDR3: CASSPGQRQPQHF
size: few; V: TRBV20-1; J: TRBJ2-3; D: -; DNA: TGCAGTGCTAGAGTTCGAAGTAGCTACCCAGATACGCAGTATTTT; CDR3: CSARVRSSYPDTQYF
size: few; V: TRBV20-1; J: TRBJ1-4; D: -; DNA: TGCAGTGCTAGACATGAAAAACTGTTTTTT; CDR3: CSARHEKLFF
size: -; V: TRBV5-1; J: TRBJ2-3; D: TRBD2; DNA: TGCGCCAGCAGCTTAAGCGGGGATGAAGATACGCAGTATTTT; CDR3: CASSLSGDEDTQYF
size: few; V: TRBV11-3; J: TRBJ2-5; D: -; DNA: TGTGCCAGCAGCCCCAGCCCCCTAAGGGGACAAGAGACCCAGTACTTC; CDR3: CASSPSPLRGQETQYF
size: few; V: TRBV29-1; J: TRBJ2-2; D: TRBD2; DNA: TGCAGCGTTCAGCGACTAGCGGGAGACACCGGGGAGCTGTTTTTT; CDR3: CSVQRLAGDTGELFF
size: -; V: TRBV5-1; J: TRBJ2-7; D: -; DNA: TGCGCCAGCAGCCCAAAGGTCCGGGGGCACGAGCAGTACTTC; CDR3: CASSPKVRGHEQYF
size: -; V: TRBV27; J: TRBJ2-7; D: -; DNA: TGTGCCAGCAGTCCGCGAGAGGGAAATGAGCAGTACTTC; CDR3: CASSPREGNEQYF
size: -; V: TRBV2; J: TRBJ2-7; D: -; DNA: TGTGCCAGCAGTGATTCGGGCAGCCAAAAAAACTACGAGCAGTACTTC; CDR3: CASSDSGSQKNYEQYF
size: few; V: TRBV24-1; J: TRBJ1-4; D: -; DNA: TGTGCCACCAGTGACCGCACCGGGACGGAGAGTGAAAAACTGTTTTTT; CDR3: CATSDRTGTESEKLFF
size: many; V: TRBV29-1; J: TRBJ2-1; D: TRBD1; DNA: TGCAGCGTTGATCTAGGGACAGACAATGAGCAGTTCTTC; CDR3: CSVDLGTDNEQFF
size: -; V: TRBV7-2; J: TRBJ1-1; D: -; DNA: TGTGCCAGCAGCTTAGTCGCTGCAGGGGCGCTGAACACTGAAGCTTTCTTT; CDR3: CASSLVAAGALNTEAFF
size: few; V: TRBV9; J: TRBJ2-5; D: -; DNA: TGTGCCAGCAGCGTAGCTCCGGACAGCTCCCAGTACTTC; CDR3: CASSVAPDSSQYF
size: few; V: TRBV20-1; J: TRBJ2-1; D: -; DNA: TGCAGCGTCTTTGGGATCGGGTACAATGAGCAGTTCTTC; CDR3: CSVFGIGYNEQFF
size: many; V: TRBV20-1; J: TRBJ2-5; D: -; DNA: TGCAGTGCTTGGGTAGCGGAGTACCAAGAGACCCAGTACTTC; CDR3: CSAWVAEYQETQYF
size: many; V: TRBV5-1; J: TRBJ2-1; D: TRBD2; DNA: TGCGCCAGCAGCCCATTAGCGGGAGCCTCCTACAATGAGCAGTTCTTC; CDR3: CASSPLAGASYNEQFF
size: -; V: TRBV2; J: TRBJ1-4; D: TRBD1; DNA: TGTGCCAGCACAATAAGACAGGGGGGTGGAGGAGAAAAACTGTTTTTT; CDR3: CASTIRQGGGGEKLFF
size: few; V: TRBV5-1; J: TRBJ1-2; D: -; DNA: TGCGCCAGCAGCTTGGAACCAGACATGGGCTACACCTTC; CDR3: CASSLEPDMGYTF